This entry lists 27 T cell receptor beta chains sequenced from one sample in a study of blood T cell repertoires in COVID-19. Profiling relied on immunoSEQ multiplex PCR, and the TCRdb table lists in-frame clones only, not all of them. The table includes more than 150,000 clones, roughly 86% detected once. What was sequenced was peripheral blood. These receptors came from a middle-aged man with active or convalescent COVID-19.

The V gene is TRBV13, the J gene TRBJ2-7; 7 bases map to TRBD1. Germline lookup yields CDR1 PRHDT and CDR2 FYEKMQ (reference sequence). The CDR3 has 16 residues. Losses at the gene ends were 3 bases for V and 0 bases for J; bases not matched to a gene: 8. CDR3 sequence: CASSFTGTARSYEQYF. The CDR3 DNA reads TGTGCCAGCAGCTTTACCGGGACAGCGCGCTCCTACGAGCAGTACTTC. Full variable domain (missing parts from reference TRBV13 and TRBJ2-7): AAGVIQSPRHLIKEKRETATLKCYPIPRHDTVYWYQQGPGQDPQFLISFYEKMQSDKGSIPDRFSAQQFSDYHSELNMSSLELGDSALYFCASSFTGTARSYEQYFGPGTRLTVT.

The chain combines TRBV10-3 with TRBJ2-7; TRBD2 agrees at 12 bases. The germline V gene has CDR1 ENHRY and CDR2 SYGVKD. CDR3 size: 14 residues. J gave up 1 base and V 10 bases, and 5 bases lay outside the gene matches. CDR3 sequence: CASTTSGGSYEQYF. The CDR3 DNA reads as TGTGCCAGCACAACTAGCGGGGGGTCCTACGAGCAGTACTTC.

The chain is built from TRBV3-1 (or the pseudogene TRBV3-2) and TRBJ2-1; 11 bases fit TRBD2. Trimming at V came to 4 bases and at J to 7 bases, leaving 9 bases not matched to a gene. Germline lookup yields CDR1 LGHDT and CDR2 YNNKEL (reference sequence). CDR3 length: 16 residues. The CDR3 DNA sequence: TGTGCCAGCAGCCCCACTTCTAGCGGGGGGAGGAATGAGCAGTTCTTC. Protein sequence: CASSPTSSGGRNEQFF.

In this sample, this clone turned up once. The chain combines TRBV7-2 with TRBJ2-7, with 7 bases matching TRBD1. Trimming took 5 bases from V and 4 from J; bases not matched to a gene: 8. This CDR3 comprises 14 residues. Germline assignment: CDR1 SGHTA and CDR2 FQGNSA. This chain's CDR3 is CASSPPGQIYEQYF. CDR3 coding DNA: TGTGCCAGCAGCCCCCCGGGACAGATATACGAGCAGTACTTC. The full variable domain, rest sourced from reference TRBV7-2 and TRBJ2-7, is GAGVSQSPSNKVTEKGKDVELRCDPISGHTALYWYRQSLGQGLEFLIYFQGNSAPDKSGLPSDRFSAERTGGSVSTLTIQRTQQEDSAVYLCASSPPGQIYEQYFGPGTRLTVT.

The rearrangement uses TRBV19 and TRBJ1-4; 7 nucleotides line up with TRBD1. V shed 1 base, J shed 5 bases, and the junction held 4 bases outside the gene matches. Germline lookup yields CDR1 LNHDA and CDR2 SQIVND (reference sequence). The CDR3 totals 15 residues. This CDR3 is CASSIGDRRNEKLFF. The CDR3 DNA follows: TGTGCCAGTAGTATAGGGGACAGACGGAATGAAAAACTGTTTTTT.

The sample holds a few counts of this clone. The chain joins TRBV11-2 to TRBJ1-6; 9 nucleotides align to TRBD1. Germline loops: CDR1 SGHAT, CDR2 FQNNGV. The CDR3 covers 14 residues. V was pared by 7 bases and J by 14 bases, with 12 bases of the junction left unmatched. The chain's CDR3 is CASTGGQGEFALHF. DNA of the CDR3: TGTGCCAGCACCGGGGGACAGGGAGAGTTTGCCCTCCACTTT.

The chain recombines TRBV2 with TRBJ2-1; tentatively, D is TRBD1 (5 bases). The germline CDR1 and CDR2 sequences are SNHLY and FYNNEI. This CDR3 contains 15 residues. V was trimmed by 1 base and J by 4 bases, leaving 11 bases between them. CDR3 protein: CASSEGQGGYNEQFF. The CDR3 region has the DNA TGTGCCAGCAGTGAAGGGCAGGGTGGGTACAATGAGCAGTTCTTC.

The rearrangement links TRBV6-5 to TRBJ2-7, with 7 bases identical to TRBD1. Germline CDR1 is MNHEY and CDR2 is SVGAGI. V gave up 5 bases and J gave up 12 bases; unmatched junction bases: 10. This CDR3 region has 12 residues. The CDR3 DNA reads as TGTGCCAGCAGTAGACTTCCGGGACAGTTGTACTTC. Translating gives CASSRLPGQLYF.

The CDR3 region is CASSPRGQSNEKLFF. CDR3 nucleotides: TGTGCCAGCTCACCAAGGGGGCAGAGTAATGAAAAACTGTTTTTT. This chain uses TRBV18 with TRBJ1-4; TRBD1 agrees at 7 bases. Trimming at V came to 2 bases and at J to 4 bases, leaving 4 bases not matched to a gene. Germline V gives CDR1 KGHSH, CDR2 LQKENI. The CDR3 loop spans 15 amino acids.

This clone occurred once. The V call is TRBV18, the J call TRBJ1-2, with a tentative D call TRBD1 (5 bases). Between the trimmed V and J ends, which lost 4 bases and 0 bases, there was a span of 6 bases. CDR3 size: 13 residues. Germline values: CDR1 KGHSH, CDR2 LQKENI. The CDR3 DNA reads TGTGCCAGCTCACAGGGGACTAACTATGGCTACACCTTC. Translating gives CASSQGTNYGYTF. The full variable domain, with the rest looked up from reference TRBV18 and TRBJ1-2, is NAGVMQNPRHLVRRRGQEARLRCSPMKGHSHVYWYRQLPEEGLKFMVYLQKENIIDESGMPKERFSAEFPKEGPSILRIQQVVRGDSAAYFCASSQGTNYGYTFGSGTRLTVV.

The chain carries TRBV6-6 and TRBJ2-2, with 9 nucleotides matching TRBD1. Germline V gene lookup returns CDR1 MNHNY and CDR2 SVGAGI (reference sequence). The CDR3 covers 19 residues. The V segment lost 5 bases and the J segment 2 bases; nucleotides outside the gene matches: 15. The CDR3 bases are TGTGCCAGCAGTCGCCACCTGATCCGGGACAGGGAAAACACCGGGGAGCTGTTTTTT. Translated, it gives CASSRHLIRDRENTGELFF.

The chain joins TRBV2 to TRBJ2-1; 9 bases are shared with TRBD2. The CDR3 runs to 13 residues. Germline V gene data show CDR1 as SNHLY and CDR2 as FYNNEI. The J segment lost 5 bases and the V segment lost 6 bases, leaving 2 bases of the junction unmatched. CDR3 in amino acids: CASRGGGDNEQFF. The CDR3, as DNA: TGTGCCAGCAGAGGCGGGGGGGACAATGAGCAGTTCTTC.

The chain is built from TRBV3-1 (or the pseudogene TRBV3-2) and TRBJ2-3, with 11 bases fitting TRBD2. This CDR3 comprises 15 residues. With 7 bases clipped from V and 6 bases from J, the junction kept 9 bases outside the gene matches. Germline V gene lookup returns CDR1 LGHDT and CDR2 YNNKEL (reference sequence). The CDR3 DNA sequence: TGTGCCAGCACGTCGACTAGCGGGGTCCCCGATACGCAGTATTTT. It yields the protein CASTSTSGVPDTQYF.

This chain links TRBV27 with TRBJ1-2; 11 bases fit TRBD1. This CDR3 region has 20 residues. CDR1 MNHEY and CDR2 SMNVEV come from the germline V gene (reference sequence). J was trimmed by 7 bases and V by 5 bases; bases with no gene match: 24. The CDR3 bases are TGTGCCAGCAGTCCCCACCCTATATCGGACAGGGGGCGCCCTCTATCTGGCTACACCTTC. As protein: CASSPHPISDRGRPLSGYTF.

The chain has TRBV4-2 and TRBJ1-3; D gene ambiguous. The CDR3 contains 16 residues. The germline V gene has CDR1 LGHNA and CDR2 YNFKEQ. The ends were cut back, 4 bases at V and 0 bases at J, with 13 bases in the middle. DNA for the CDR3: TGTGCCAGCAGCCTTGTTCAACTGAGCTCTGGAAACACCATATATTTT. Amino acids: CASSLVQLSSGNTIYF.

This clone was observed a handful of times. At the DNA level, this CDR3 is encoded by other sequences in the same sample as well. V is TRBV2 and J is TRBJ1-2; no clear D gene. Trimming shortened V by 3 bases and J by 7 bases, and 3 bases separated the two germline ends. The CDR3 contains 10 residues. Germline loops: CDR1 SNHLY, CDR2 FYNNEI. The CDR3 loop reads CASSDGGYTF. In DNA form, the CDR3 reads TGTGCCAGCAGTGACGGTGGCTACACCTTC. The full variable domain, rest sourced from reference TRBV2 and TRBJ1-2, is EPEVTQTPSHQVTQMGQEVILRCVPISNHLYFYWYRQILGQKVEFLVSFYNNEISEKSEIFDDQFSVERPDGSNFTLKIRSTKLEDSAMYFCASSDGGYTFGSGTRLTVV.

The genes are TRBV5-1 and TRBJ2-7; 9 bases fit TRBD1. The CDR3 contains 17 residues. Trimming removed 0 bases from V and 4 bases from J; junction bases left unmatched: 11. From germline, CDR1 is SGHRS and CDR2 YFSETQ. DNA for the CDR3: TGCGCCAGCAGCTTGGGGGGACCGGGACAGGGTGGATACGAGCAGTACTTC. It yields the protein CASSLGGPGQGGYEQYF.

The V call is TRBV9, the J call TRBJ1-5; no definite D call. Germline-derived CDR1 and CDR2 are SGDLS and YYNGEE. The CDR3 spans 15 residues. Deletions cut 0 bases from V and 4 bases from J, with 11 bases between. CDR3 residues: CASSVGELANQPQHF. The CDR3 DNA follows: TGTGCCAGCAGCGTAGGAGAACTCGCAAATCAGCCCCAGCATTTT.

The CDR3 DNA is TGTGCCAGCTCGGCCGACAAAGAGCAGTACTTC. Its translation: CASSADKEQYF. V gene TRBV18 combines with J gene TRBJ2-7, with D uncertain. V lost 6 bases, J lost 7 bases, and 10 bases lay in between. The CDR3 is made up of 11 amino acids. Germline V gives CDR1 KGHSH, CDR2 LQKENI.

The chain employs TRBV7-9 and TRBJ2-5, with 9 positions matching TRBD2. Trimming removed 3 bases from V and 2 bases from J; junction bases left unmatched: 13. CDR1 is SEHNR, CDR2 FQNEAQ, per germline (reference sequence). CDR3 length equals 18 residues. CDR3 residues: CASSLGRFSGGRQETQYF. The CDR3 DNA sequence: TGTGCCAGCAGCTTGGGACGGTTTAGCGGGGGACGGCAAGAGACCCAGTACTTC.

The rearrangement links TRBV5-6 to TRBJ1-1; D gene uncertain. CDR1 is SGHDT and CDR2 is YYEEEE in the germline V gene. CDR3 length: 14 amino acids. The V gene lost 2 bases and the J gene lost 0 bases, with 8 bases spanning the gap. The CDR3 loop reads CASSFPRVNTEAFF. As DNA, the CDR3 is TGTGCCAGCAGCTTCCCGAGGGTGAACACTGAAGCTTTCTTT.

This sequence joins TRBV6-5 and TRBJ1-4; D possibly corresponds to TRBD1 (6 bases). The germline V gene has CDR1 MNHEY and CDR2 SVGAGI. This CDR3 spans 14 amino acids. The V end lost 6 bases, the J end lost 3 bases, and 11 bases lay between the germline ends. The CDR3 reads CASRGAAANEKLFF. CDR3 bases: TGTGCCAGCAGGGGGGCAGCAGCTAATGAAAAACTGTTTTTT.

This sequence joins TRBV7-2 and TRBJ1-2; D remains unclear. CDR3 length: 15 residues. V shed 0 bases and J shed 7 bases, with 15 bases lying between them. CDR1 and CDR2 from the germline V gene are SGHTA and FQGNSA. The CDR3 coding sequence is TGTGCCAGCAGCTTAGCGCGGGGTGCACTTTTTGGCTACACCTTC. This codes for CASSLARGALFGYTF.

The V and J genes are TRBV5-6 and TRBJ2-1, with 9 bases that match TRBD1. Looked up from germline, CDR1 is SGHDT and CDR2 is YYEEEE. This CDR3 region has 15 residues. V trimming: 4 bases; J trimming: 3 bases; junction bases outside the gene matches: 5. The CDR3 bases are TGTGCCAGCAGCCCACAGGGGGCGAGCTACAATGAGCAGTTCTTC. The encoded protein is CASSPQGASYNEQFF.

V is TRBV3-1 (or the pseudogene TRBV3-2) and J is TRBJ2-1, with TRBD1 matching 9 bases. In germline, CDR1 is LGHDT, CDR2 YNNKEL (reference sequence). Trimming at V came to 4 bases and at J to 0 bases, leaving 1 base not matched to a gene. This CDR3 is 15 amino acids long. The chain's CDR3 is CASSPGQGSYNEQFF. The CDR3, as DNA: TGTGCCAGCAGCCCGGGACAGGGCTCCTACAATGAGCAGTTCTTC.

The chain employs TRBV5-1 and TRBJ2-1, with D perhaps matching TRBD2 (6 bases). In germline, CDR1 is SGHRS, CDR2 YFSETQ. V was trimmed by 0 bases and J by 6 bases, leaving 13 bases between them. The CDR3 totals 15 residues. The CDR3 bases are TGCGCCAGCAGCTTGGTTAGAAGGGAGGCCAATGAGCAGTTCTTC. It is translated as CASSLVRREANEQFF.

The V gene is TRBV11-2, the J gene TRBJ1-5, with D possibly being TRBD1 (5 bases). V gave up 5 bases and J gave up 8 bases, with 13 bases separating them. This CDR3 contains 13 residues. In germline, CDR1 is SGHAT, CDR2 FQNNGV. Here the CDR3 DNA reads TGTGCCAGCAGCCGAGCTTGGGGGGAGCCCCAGCATTTT. Its translation: CASSRAWGEPQHF.